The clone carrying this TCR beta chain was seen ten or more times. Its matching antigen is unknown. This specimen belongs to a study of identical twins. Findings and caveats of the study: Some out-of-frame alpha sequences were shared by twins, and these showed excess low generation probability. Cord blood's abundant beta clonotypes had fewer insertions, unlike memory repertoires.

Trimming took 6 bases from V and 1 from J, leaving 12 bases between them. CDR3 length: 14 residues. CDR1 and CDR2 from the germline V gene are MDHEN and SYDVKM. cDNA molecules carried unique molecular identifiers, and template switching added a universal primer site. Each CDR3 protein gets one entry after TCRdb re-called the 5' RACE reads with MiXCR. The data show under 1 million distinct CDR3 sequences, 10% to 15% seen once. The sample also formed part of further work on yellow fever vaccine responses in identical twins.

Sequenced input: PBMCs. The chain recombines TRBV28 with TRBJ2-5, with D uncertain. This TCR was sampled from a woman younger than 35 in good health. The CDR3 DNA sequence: TGTGCCAGCAGACAAGCGAGCTTCCAAGAGACCCAGTACTTC. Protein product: CASRQASFQETQYF.